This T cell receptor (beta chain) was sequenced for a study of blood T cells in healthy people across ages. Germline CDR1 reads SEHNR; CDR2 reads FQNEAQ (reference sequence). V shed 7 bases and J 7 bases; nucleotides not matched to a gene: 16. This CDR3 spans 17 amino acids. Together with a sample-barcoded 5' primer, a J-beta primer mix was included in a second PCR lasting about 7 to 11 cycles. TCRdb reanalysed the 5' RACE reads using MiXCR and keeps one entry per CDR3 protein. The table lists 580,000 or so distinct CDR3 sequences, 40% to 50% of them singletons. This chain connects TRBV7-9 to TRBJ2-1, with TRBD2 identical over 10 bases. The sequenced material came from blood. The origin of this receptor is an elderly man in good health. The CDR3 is CASNSQGGLAIWNEQFF. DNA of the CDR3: TGTGCCAGCAACTCCCAGGGGGGACTAGCGATTTGGAATGAGCAGTTCTTC.